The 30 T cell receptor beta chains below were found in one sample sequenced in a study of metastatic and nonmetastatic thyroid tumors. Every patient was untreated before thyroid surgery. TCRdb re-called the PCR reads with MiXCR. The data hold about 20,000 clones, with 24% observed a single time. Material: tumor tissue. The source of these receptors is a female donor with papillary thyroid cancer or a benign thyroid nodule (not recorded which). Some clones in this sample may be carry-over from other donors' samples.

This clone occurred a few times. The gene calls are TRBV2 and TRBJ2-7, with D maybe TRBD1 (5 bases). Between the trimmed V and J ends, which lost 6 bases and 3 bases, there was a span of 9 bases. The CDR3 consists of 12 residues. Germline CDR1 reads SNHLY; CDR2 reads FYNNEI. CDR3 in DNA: TGTGCCAGCAGACACCAGGGCTACGAGCAGTACTTC. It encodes CASRHQGYEQYF.

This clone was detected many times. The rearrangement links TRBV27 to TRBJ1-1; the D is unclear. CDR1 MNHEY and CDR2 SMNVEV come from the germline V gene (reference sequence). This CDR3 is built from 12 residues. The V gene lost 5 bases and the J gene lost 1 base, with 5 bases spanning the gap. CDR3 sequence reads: CASSGRNTEAFF. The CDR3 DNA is TGTGCCAGCAGTGGCAGGAACACTGAAGCTTTCTTT.

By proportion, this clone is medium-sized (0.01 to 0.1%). CDR3 residues: CASSEAPGTGGPNEQFF. The CDR3 DNA sequence: TGTGCCAGCAGTGAGGCCCCCGGGACAGGGGGACCTAATGAGCAGTTCTTC. The chain uses TRBV6-1 and TRBJ2-1, with 11 nucleotides matching TRBD1. V lost 3 bases to trimming and J lost 7 bases; unmatched junction nucleotides: 11. The length of the CDR3 is 17 residues. Germline V gives CDR1 MNHNS, CDR2 SASEGT.

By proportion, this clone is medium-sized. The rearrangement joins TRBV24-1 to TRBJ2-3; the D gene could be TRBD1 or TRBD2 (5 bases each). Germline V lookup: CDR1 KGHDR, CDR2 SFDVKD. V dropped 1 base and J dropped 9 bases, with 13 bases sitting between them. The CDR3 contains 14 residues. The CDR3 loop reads CATSDFGASRTQYF. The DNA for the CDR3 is TGTGCCACCAGTGATTTCGGGGCCTCCCGAACGCAGTATTTT.

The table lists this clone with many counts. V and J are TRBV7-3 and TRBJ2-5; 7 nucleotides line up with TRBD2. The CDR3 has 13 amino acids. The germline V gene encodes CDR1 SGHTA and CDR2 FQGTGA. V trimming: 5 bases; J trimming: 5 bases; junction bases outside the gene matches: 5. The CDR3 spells CASSPLGGETQYF. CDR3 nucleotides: TGTGCCAGCAGCCCACTGGGGGGGGAGACCCAGTACTTC.

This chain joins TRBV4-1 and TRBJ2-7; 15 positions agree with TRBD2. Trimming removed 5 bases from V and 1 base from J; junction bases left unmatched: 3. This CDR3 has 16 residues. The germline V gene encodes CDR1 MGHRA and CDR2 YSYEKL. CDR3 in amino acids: CASSLGLAGGSYEQYF. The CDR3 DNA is TGCGCCAGCAGCTTAGGACTAGCGGGAGGGTCCTACGAGCAGTACTTC.

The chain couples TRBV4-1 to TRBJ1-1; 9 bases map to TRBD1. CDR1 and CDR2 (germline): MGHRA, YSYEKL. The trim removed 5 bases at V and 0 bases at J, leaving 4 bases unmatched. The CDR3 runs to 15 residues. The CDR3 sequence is CASSKTGGMNTEAFF. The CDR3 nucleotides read TGCGCCAGCAGCAAGACAGGGGGAATGAACACTGAAGCTTTCTTT.

The CDR3 DNA sequence: TGCAGTGCTAGAGGTAGCGGGGGCCGCTCCTACAATGAGCAGTTCTTC. This sequence encodes CSARGSGGRSYNEQFF. This chain links TRBV20-1 with TRBJ2-1, with 9 bases identical to TRBD2. Germline values: CDR1 DFQATT, CDR2 SNEGSKA (reference sequence). Losses at the gene ends were 1 base for V and 0 bases for J; bases not matched to a gene: 4. There are 16 residues in the CDR3.

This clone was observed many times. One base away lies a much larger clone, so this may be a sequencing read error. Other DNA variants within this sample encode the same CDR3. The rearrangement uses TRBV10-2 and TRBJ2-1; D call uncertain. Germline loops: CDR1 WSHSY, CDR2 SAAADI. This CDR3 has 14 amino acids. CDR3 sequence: CASSELTPYNEQFF. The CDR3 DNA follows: TGCGCCAGCAGTGAACTAACTCCCTACAATGAGCAGTTCTTT.

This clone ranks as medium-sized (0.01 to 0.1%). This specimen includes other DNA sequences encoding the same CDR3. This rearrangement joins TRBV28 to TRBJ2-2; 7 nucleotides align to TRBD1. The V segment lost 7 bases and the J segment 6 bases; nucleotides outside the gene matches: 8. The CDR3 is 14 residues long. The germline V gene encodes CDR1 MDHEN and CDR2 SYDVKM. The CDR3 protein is CASIQGGHPGELFF. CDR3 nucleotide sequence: TGTGCCAGCATACAAGGGGGCCACCCCGGGGAGCTGTTTTTT. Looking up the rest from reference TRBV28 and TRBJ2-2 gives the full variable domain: DVKVTQSSRYLVKRTGEKVFLECVQDMDHENMFWYRQDPGLGLRLIYFSYDVKMKEKGDIPEGYSVSREKKERFSLILESASTNQTSMYLCASIQGGHPGELFFGEGSRLTVL.

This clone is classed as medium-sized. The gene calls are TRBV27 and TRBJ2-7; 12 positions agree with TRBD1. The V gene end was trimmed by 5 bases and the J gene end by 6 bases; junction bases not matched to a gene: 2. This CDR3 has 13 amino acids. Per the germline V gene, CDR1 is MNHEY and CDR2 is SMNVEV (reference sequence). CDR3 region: CASSRDRGREQYF. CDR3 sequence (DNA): TGTGCCAGCAGTCGGGACAGGGGGCGCGAGCAGTACTTC.

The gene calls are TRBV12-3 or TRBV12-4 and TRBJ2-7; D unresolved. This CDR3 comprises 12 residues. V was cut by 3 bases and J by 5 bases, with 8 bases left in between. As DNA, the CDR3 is TGTGCCAGCAGTTTCTGGTCCGACGAGCAGTACTTC. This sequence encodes CASSFWSDEQYF.

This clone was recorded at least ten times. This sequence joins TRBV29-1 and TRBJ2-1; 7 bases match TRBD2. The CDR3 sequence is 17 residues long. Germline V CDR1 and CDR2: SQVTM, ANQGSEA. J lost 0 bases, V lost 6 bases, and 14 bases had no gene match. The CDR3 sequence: CSVVAPSGHSSYNEQFF. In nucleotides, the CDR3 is TGCAGCGTCGTGGCGCCTAGCGGTCACAGCTCCTACAATGAGCAGTTCTTC.

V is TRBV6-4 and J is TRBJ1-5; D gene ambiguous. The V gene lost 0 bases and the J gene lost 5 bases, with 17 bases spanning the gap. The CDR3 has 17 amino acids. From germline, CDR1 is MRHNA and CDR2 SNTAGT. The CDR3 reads CASSDSPMPGTDQPQHF. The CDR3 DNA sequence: TGTGCCAGCAGTGACTCTCCGATGCCAGGAACGGATCAGCCCCAGCATTTT.

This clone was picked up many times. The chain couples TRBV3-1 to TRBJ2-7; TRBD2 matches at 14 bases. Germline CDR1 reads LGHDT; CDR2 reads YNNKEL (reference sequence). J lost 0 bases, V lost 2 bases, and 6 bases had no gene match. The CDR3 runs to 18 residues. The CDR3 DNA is TGTGCCAGCAGCCAACCCTTGGGGACTAGCGGGAGCTCCTACGAGCAGTACTTC. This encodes CASSQPLGTSGSSYEQYF.

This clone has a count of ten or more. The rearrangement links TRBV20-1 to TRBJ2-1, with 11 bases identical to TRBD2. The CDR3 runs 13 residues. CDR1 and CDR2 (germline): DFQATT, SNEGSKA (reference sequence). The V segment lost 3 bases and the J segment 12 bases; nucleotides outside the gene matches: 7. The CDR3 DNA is TGCAGTGCTAGTCTCAGGACTAGCGGGCTGCAGTTCTTC. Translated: CSASLRTSGLQFF.

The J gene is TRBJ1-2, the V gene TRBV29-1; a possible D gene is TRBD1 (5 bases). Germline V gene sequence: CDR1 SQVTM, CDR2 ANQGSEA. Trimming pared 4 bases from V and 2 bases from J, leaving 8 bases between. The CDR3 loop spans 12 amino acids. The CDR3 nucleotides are TGCAGCGTTGGACAGTCGAACTATGGCTACACCTTC. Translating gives CSVGQSNYGYTF.

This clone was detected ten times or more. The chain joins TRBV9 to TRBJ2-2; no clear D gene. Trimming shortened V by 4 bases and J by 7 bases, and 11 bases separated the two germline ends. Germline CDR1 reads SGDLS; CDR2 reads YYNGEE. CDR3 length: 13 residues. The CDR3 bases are TGTGCCAGCAGCCCCTCCTACGACGGGGAGCTGTTTTTT. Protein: CASSPSYDGELFF.

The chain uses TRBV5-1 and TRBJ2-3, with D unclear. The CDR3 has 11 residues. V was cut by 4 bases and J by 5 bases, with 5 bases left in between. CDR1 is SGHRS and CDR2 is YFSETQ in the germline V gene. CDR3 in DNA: TGCGCCAGCAGCATCCTAGATACGCAGTATTTT. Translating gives CASSILDTQYF.

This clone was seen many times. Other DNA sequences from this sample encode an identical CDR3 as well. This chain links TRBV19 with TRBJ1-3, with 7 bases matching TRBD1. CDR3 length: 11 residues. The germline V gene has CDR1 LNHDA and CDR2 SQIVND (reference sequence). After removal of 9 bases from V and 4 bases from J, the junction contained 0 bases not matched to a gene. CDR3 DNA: TGTGCCAGGGACAGGGGAAACACCATATATTTT. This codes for CARDRGNTIYF.

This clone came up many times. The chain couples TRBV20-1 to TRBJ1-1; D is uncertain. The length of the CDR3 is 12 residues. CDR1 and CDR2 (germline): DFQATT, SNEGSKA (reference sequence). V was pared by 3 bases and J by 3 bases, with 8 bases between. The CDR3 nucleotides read TGCAGTGCTAGGCGGGATTACACTGAAGCTTTCTTT. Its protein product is CSARRDYTEAFF.

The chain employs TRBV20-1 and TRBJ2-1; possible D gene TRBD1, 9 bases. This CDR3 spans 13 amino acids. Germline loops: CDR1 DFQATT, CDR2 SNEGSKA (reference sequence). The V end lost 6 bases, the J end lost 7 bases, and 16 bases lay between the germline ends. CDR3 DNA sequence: TGCAGTGCCGGGACAGGGACTAGAAATGAGCAGTTCTTC. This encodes CSAGTGTRNEQFF.

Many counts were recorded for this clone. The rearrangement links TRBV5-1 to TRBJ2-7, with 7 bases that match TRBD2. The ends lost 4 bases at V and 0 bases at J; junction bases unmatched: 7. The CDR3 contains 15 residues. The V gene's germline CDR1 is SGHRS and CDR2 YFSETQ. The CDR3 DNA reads TGCGCCAGCAGCGTAGATGGCGGGAGCTCCTACGAGCAGTACTTC. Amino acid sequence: CASSVDGGSSYEQYF.

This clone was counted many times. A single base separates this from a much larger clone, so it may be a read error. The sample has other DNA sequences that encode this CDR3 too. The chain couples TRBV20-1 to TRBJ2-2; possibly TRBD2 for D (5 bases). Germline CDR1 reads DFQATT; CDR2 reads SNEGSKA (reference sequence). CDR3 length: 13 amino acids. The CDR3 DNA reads TGCAGTGCTAGAAGACGGTGGACCGGGGAGCTATTTTTT. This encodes CSARRRWTGELFF.

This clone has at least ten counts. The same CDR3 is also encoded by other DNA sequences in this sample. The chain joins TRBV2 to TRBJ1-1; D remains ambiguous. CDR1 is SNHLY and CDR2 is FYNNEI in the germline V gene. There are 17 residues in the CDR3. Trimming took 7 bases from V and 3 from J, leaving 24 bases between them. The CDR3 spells CASTEGTLPVSDTEAFF. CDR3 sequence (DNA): TGTGCCAGCACCGAGGGAACCCTTCCGGTTAGTGACACTGAAGCTTTCTTT.

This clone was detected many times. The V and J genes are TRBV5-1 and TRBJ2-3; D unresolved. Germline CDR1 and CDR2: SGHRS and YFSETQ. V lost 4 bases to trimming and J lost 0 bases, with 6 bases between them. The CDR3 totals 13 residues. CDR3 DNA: TGCGCCAGCAGCGGCGGTAGCACAGATACGCAGTATTTT. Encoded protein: CASSGGSTDTQYF. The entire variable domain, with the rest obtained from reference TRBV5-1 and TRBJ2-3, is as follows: KAGVTQTPRYLIKTRGQQVTLSCSPISGHRSVSWYQQTPGQGLQFLFEYFSETQRNKGNFPGRFSGRQFSNSRSEMNVSTLELGDSALYLCASSGGSTDTQYFGPGTRLTVL.

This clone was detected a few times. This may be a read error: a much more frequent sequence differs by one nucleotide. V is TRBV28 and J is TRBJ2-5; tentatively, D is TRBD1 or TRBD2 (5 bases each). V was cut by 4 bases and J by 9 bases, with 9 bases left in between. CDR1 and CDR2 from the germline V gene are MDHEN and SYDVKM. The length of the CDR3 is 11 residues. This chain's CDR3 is CASSSGQAQYF. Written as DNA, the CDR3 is TGTGCCAGCAGTTCGGGGCAGGCCCAGTACTTC.

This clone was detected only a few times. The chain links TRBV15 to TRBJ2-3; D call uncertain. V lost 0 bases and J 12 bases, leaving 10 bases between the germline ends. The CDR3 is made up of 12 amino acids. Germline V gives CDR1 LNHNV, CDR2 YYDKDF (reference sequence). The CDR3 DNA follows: TGTGCCACCAGCAGAGATCCCGGTATTCAGTATTTT. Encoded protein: CATSRDPGIQYF.

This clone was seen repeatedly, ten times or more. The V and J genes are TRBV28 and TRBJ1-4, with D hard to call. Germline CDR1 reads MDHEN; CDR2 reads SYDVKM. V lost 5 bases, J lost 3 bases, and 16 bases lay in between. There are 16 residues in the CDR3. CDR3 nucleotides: TGTGCCAGCAGTCCCCTGGCAGGTGCAGCTAATGAAAAACTGTTTTTT. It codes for CASSPLAGAANEKLFF.

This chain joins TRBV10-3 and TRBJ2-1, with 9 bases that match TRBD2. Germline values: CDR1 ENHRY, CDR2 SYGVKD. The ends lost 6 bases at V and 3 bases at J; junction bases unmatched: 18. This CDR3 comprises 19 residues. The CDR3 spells CAIRGGLAASSSYYNEQFF. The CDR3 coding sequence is TGTGCCATCAGAGGGGGACTAGCCGCCTCCTCGAGCTACTACAATGAGCAGTTCTTC.